The clone carrying this T cell receptor beta chain showed up just a few times. One junction end does not reproduce the germline sequence, and a read error may be involved. The data originate from a study of T cells in Graves' hyperthyroidism and ophthalmopathy. Germline V gene lookup returns CDR1 SGHDT and CDR2 YYEEEE. CDR3 size: 12 residues. The TCR beta CDR3 regions underwent amplification using RNA transcripts as the source. The TCR CDR3 was amplified in a first-round RT-PCR using the HTBI primer set. Via MiXCR, TCRdb re-called the multiplex PCR reads, giving one row per CDR3 protein. The sample lists around 250,000 distinct CDR3 sequences; roughly 17% were seen once. Among ophthalmopathy patients, the Clinical Activity Score reached at least 3, the NOSPECS grade reached at least 4, and duration remained under 3 months. Diagnoses used clinical symptoms, serum thyroxine and TRAb, thyroid ultrasound and orbital computed tomography. Fresh peripheral blood, roughly 9.3 ml, was the source of the PBMCs.

Sequenced sample: blood. This sequence was found in a woman between 18 and 29 years old with Graves' ophthalmopathy. V is TRBV5-6 and J is TRBJ2-5; D could derive from TRBD1 or TRBD2 (5 bases each). The CDR3 loop reads CASSRDQGTQYF. For the CDR3, the DNA is TGTGCCAGCAGCCGGGACCAAGGGACCCAGTACTTC.